This T cell receptor beta chain was identified in a study of T cells in Graves' hyperthyroidism and ophthalmopathy. General study results and limits: Peripheral blood also featured most of the thyroid clonotypes expanded above 0.001.

Amplification yielded TCR beta CDR3 regions, with RNA transcripts as the source. When the TCR CDR3 underwent first-round RT-PCR, the HTBI primer set was used. MiXCR, run by TCRdb on the multiplex PCR reads, gives a single entry per CDR3 protein. The table records under 550,000 distinct CDR3 sequences, approximately 20% of them present only once. The V and J ends lost 5 bases and 3 bases, in that order; junction bases with no gene match: 9. From germline, CDR1 is KGHSH and CDR2 LQKENI. This CDR3 contains 16 residues. This clonotype was seen a handful of times. Its antigen remains unknown. At least 3 on the Clinical Activity Score was recorded for ophthalmopathy patients, who also had NOSPECS grade at least 4 and duration under 3 months. Patients having uncontrolled infection, another autoimmune disease, pregnancy or lactation were not included. Diagnosing involved the use of clinical symptoms, serum thyroxine and TRAb, thyroid ultrasound and orbital computed tomography.

V and J are TRBV18 and TRBJ2-3; TRBD1 matches 9 bases. The specimen sequenced was blood. The TCR comes from a man between 40 and 49 years old with Graves' ophthalmopathy. The CDR3 DNA sequence: TGTGCCAGCTCATCTGAAGTGGACAGGGGTACAGATACGCAGTATTTT. Protein product: CASSSEVDRGTDTQYF. Full variable domain (remainder filled in from reference TRBV18 and TRBJ2-3): NAGVMQNPRHLVRRRGQEARLRCSPMKGHSHVYWYRQLPEEGLKFMVYLQKENIIDESGMPKERFSAEFPKEGPSILRIQQVVRGDSAAYFCASSSEVDRGTDTQYFGPGTRLTVL.